The 25 T cell receptor beta chains presented below share a single source sample, sequenced in a study of T cells in Graves' hyperthyroidism and ophthalmopathy. TCR beta CDR3 regions were amplified from RNA transcripts. First-round RT-PCR with HTBI primers amplified the TCR CDR3 region. Via MiXCR, TCRdb re-called the multiplex PCR reads, giving one row per CDR3 protein. This sample has nearly 600,000 distinct CDR3 sequences; 11% to 15% occur once, and the top ten carry roughly 7.7%. Sample: blood. The origin of the receptors is a woman aged 18-29 years with Graves' ophthalmopathy.

This clonotype was detected a few times. The chain recombines TRBV9 with TRBJ1-2; 10 nucleotides align to TRBD1. Trimming took 4 bases from V and 0 from J; bases not matched to a gene: 3. The germline V gene has CDR1 SGDLS and CDR2 YYNGEE. This CDR3 spans 15 amino acids. The CDR3 DNA follows: TGTGCCAGCAGCCAAGACAGGGGGCCTAACTATGGCTACACCTTC. Translation: CASSQDRGPNYGYTF.

In this sample, this clonotype turned up many times. This chain connects TRBV12-3 or TRBV12-4 to TRBJ2-1; 11 bases agree with TRBD2. Trimming removed 3 bases from V and 4 bases from J; junction bases left unmatched: 5. There are 16 residues in the CDR3. CDR3 DNA: TGTGCCAGCAGTTTTGCCGGGACTAGCGGATACAATGAGCAGTTCTTC. Protein sequence: CASSFAGTSGYNEQFF.

This clonotype came up many times. The genes are TRBV2 and TRBJ2-5; D is unclear. The CDR3 is 13 residues long. Germline lookup yields CDR1 SNHLY and CDR2 FYNNEI. V gave up 4 bases and J gave up 7 bases, with 13 bases separating them. The CDR3 loop reads CASSVKRAGTQYF. The CDR3 coding sequence is TGTGCCAGCAGTGTAAAACGAGCTGGGACCCAGTACTTC.

This clonotype was found many times. This chain links TRBV20-1 with TRBJ2-5; D unclear. V lost 6 bases and J lost 12, with 8 bases in between. The length of the CDR3 is 8 residues. Germline loops: CDR1 DFQATT, CDR2 SNEGSKA (reference sequence). The CDR3 here is CSANREYF. As DNA, the CDR3 is TGCAGTGCCAACCGGGAGTACTTC.

This sequence joins TRBV29-1 and TRBJ2-2; 7 nucleotides agree with TRBD2. Germline V lookup: CDR1 SQVTM, CDR2 ANQGSEA. This CDR3 region has 13 residues. J was trimmed by 3 bases and V by 3 bases; bases with no gene match: 1. In DNA, the CDR3 is TGCAGCGTTGAGGGAGGGGACACCGGGGAGCTGTTTTTT. It translates to CSVEGGDTGELFF.

This clonotype was recorded at least ten times. The chain recombines TRBV7-9 with TRBJ1-4; D call uncertain. The CDR3 spans 16 residues. With 5 bases removed from V and 2 bases from J, the gap between germline ends came to 15 bases. Germline CDR1 is SEHNR and CDR2 is FQNEAQ (reference sequence). CDR3 nucleotides: TGTGCCAGCAGCCGAGTCTCTGGACGGACTAATGAAAAACTGTTTTTT. Its protein product is CASSRVSGRTNEKLFF.

This clonotype was seen a few times. This chain joins TRBV15 and TRBJ1-2; no firm D call. The CDR3 covers 12 residues. The germline V gene encodes CDR1 LNHNV and CDR2 YYDKDF (reference sequence). The V and J ends lost 8 bases and 0 bases respectively, with 7 bases between them. CDR3 in amino acids: CATGTTNYGYTF. The CDR3 DNA sequence: TGTGCCACCGGAACGACTAACTATGGCTACACCTTC.

Remarks on this clonotype: The junction and the germline gene differ at one end; a read error may be behind it. The chain carries TRBV7-9 and TRBJ1-2; D call uncertain. The CDR3 consists of 15 residues. Looked up from germline, CDR1 is SEHNR and CDR2 is FQNEAQ (reference sequence). CDR3 nucleotides: TGTGCCAGCAGCTGGGTACGCAGGATCCACGGTGGCCACACCTTC. It codes for CASSWVRRIHGGHTF.

This clonotype was detected ten times or more. The V gene is TRBV6-1, the J gene TRBJ2-1, with D maybe TRBD1 (6 bases). Trimming removed 7 bases at V and 2 bases at J, with 15 bases between. The CDR3 covers 15 residues. Germline CDR1 reads MNHNS; CDR2 reads SASEGT. The CDR3 protein is CASTMRGYPYNEQFF. CDR3 DNA sequence: TGTGCCAGCACCATGAGGGGGTACCCCTACAATGAGCAGTTCTTC.

The chain links TRBV4-1 to TRBJ2-7; no definite D call. Germline V gene sequence: CDR1 MGHRA, CDR2 YSYEKL. V was clipped by 0 bases and J by 0 bases, with 9 bases between them. There are 15 residues in the CDR3. The CDR3 loop reads CASSQDGGPSYEQYF. In DNA, the CDR3 is TGCGCCAGCAGCCAAGATGGTGGACCCTCCTACGAGCAGTACTTC.

This clonotype was detected many times. V usage is TRBV6-1 and J usage is TRBJ1-1, with 12 bases matching TRBD1. V lost 5 bases to trimming and J lost 3 bases; unmatched junction nucleotides: 13. Germline V gives CDR1 MNHNS, CDR2 SASEGT. The CDR3 covers 18 residues. In DNA form, the CDR3 reads TGTGCCAGCAGTTGCCACCTGGGGGACAGGGGGCGGGACACTGAAGCTTTCTTT. This encodes CASSCHLGDRGRDTEAFF.

This clonotype was picked up many times. The CDR3 DNA sequence: TGTGCCAGCAGCCCAACTACTTTGACCTCACCCCTCCACTTT. It codes for CASSPTTLTSPLHF. The V call is TRBV28, the J call TRBJ1-6; D is unclear. This CDR3 has 14 residues. The germline V gene encodes CDR1 MDHEN and CDR2 SYDVKM. Trimming stripped 6 bases from V and 10 bases from J, with 16 bases between.

This clonotype has a count of ten or more. This chain uses TRBV29-1 with TRBJ1-1; tentative D call: TRBD1 (5 bases). The CDR3 has 13 residues. The germline CDR1 and CDR2 sequences are SQVTM and ANQGSEA. Deletions cut 3 bases from V and 5 bases from J, with 13 bases between. The CDR3 loop reads CSVDGAGGTEAFF. The CDR3 DNA sequence: TGCAGCGTTGATGGGGCCGGGGGGACTGAAGCTTTCTTT.

This chain connects TRBV6-2 or TRBV6-3 to TRBJ1-2; the D gene is possibly TRBD1 (5 bases). CDR1 and CDR2 (germline): MNHEY, SVGEGT. The germline V and J ends were trimmed by 4 bases and 3 bases, with 15 bases remaining between them. The CDR3 length is 15 residues. CDR3 DNA sequence: TGTGCCAGCAGTTCAAACAGGAGAAGCTACTATGGCTACACCTTC. Its translation is CASSSNRRSYYGYTF.

There are a few counts of this clonotype. The V call is TRBV3-1, the J call TRBJ2-7; 9 bases are shared with TRBD2. Germline CDR1 LGHDT, CDR2 YNNKEL (reference sequence). CDR3 size: 15 residues. V lost 4 bases and J lost 2; bases outside the gene matches: 6. The CDR3 is CASSLGLAITYEQYF. DNA of the CDR3: TGTGCCAGCAGCCTCGGACTAGCGATTACCTACGAGCAGTACTTC.

The genes are TRBV6-2 or TRBV6-3 and TRBJ2-7; D is uncertain. Germline V gene lookup returns CDR1 MNHEY and CDR2 SVGEGT. This CDR3 spans 17 amino acids. The V end lost 4 bases, the J end lost 0 bases, and 19 bases lay between the germline ends. CDR3 bases: TGTGCCAGCAGTTCGCCCCTTTCGACCGGAAGCTCCTACGAGCAGTACTTC. This codes for CASSSPLSTGSSYEQYF.

This clonotype has a count of ten or more. This sequence joins TRBV20-1 and TRBJ2-1; no clear D. CDR1 is DFQATT and CDR2 is SNEGSKA in the germline V gene (reference sequence). The CDR3 is 15 residues long. V was clipped by 4 bases and J by 4 bases, with 17 bases between them. CDR3 residues: CSAKGFLEGYNEQFF. The CDR3 DNA is TGCAGTGCTAAAGGGTTCTTGGAAGGGTACAATGAGCAGTTCTTC.

There are many counts of this clonotype. This chain connects TRBV6-1 to TRBJ2-3; TRBD1 agrees at 11 bases. Per germline, CDR1 MNHNS and CDR2 SASEGT. Losses at the gene ends were 5 bases for V and 5 bases for J; bases not matched to a gene: 9. The CDR3 sequence is 16 residues long. The CDR3 sequence is CASSYRRTGGIDTQYF. The CDR3 DNA is TGTGCCAGCAGTTACCGAAGGACAGGGGGCATAGATACGCAGTATTTT.

This clonotype was observed many times. V and J are TRBV6-1 and TRBJ2-3; 11 nucleotides match TRBD2. This CDR3 comprises 18 residues. Per the germline V gene, CDR1 is MNHNS and CDR2 is SASEGT. The V segment lost 6 bases and the J segment 2 bases; nucleotides outside the gene matches: 13. CDR3 region: CASSRTPGLAENTDTQYF. The CDR3 coding sequence is TGTGCCAGCAGCCGAACACCGGGACTAGCGGAAAACACAGATACGCAGTATTTT.

This clonotype occurred many times. The chain carries TRBV6-1 and TRBJ2-3; tentative D call: TRBD1 (5 bases). Germline assignment: CDR1 MNHNS and CDR2 SASEGT. The CDR3 has 15 residues. The V gene lost 2 bases and the J gene lost 4 bases, with 13 bases spanning the gap. In DNA, the CDR3 is TGTGCCAGCAGTGAACCAGCGTTAGGGGCAGATACGCAGTATTTT. This sequence encodes CASSEPALGADTQYF.

At least ten counts were recorded for this clonotype. This rearrangement joins TRBV20-1 to TRBJ1-4; D perhaps matches TRBD1 (6 bases). Germline CDR1 reads DFQATT; CDR2 reads SNEGSKA (reference sequence). This CDR3 comprises 12 residues. Trimming took 5 bases from V and 6 from J, leaving 10 bases between them. The CDR3 DNA follows: TGCAGTGCTGCCCCAGGGGATGAAAAACTGTTTTTT. This codes for CSAAPGDEKLFF.

This clonotype came up many times. Written as DNA, the CDR3 is TGTGCCAGCAGTCCGACCCGACAGGTCTTCTACGAGCAGTACTTC. It specifies CASSPTRQVFYEQYF. J is TRBJ2-7 and V is TRBV27; a possible D gene is TRBD1 (6 bases). Trimming removed 5 bases at V and 3 bases at J, with 17 bases between. The germline V gene encodes CDR1 MNHEY and CDR2 SMNVEV (reference sequence). The CDR3 loop spans 15 amino acids.

This clonotype was detected many times. The genes are TRBV18 and TRBJ2-7; weak D call: TRBD1 (5 bases). Germline CDR1 is KGHSH and CDR2 is LQKENI. Trimming removed 0 bases at V and 7 bases at J, with 10 bases between. The CDR3 is 13 amino acids. CDR3 protein: CASSPPQVWEQYF. The DNA for the CDR3 is TGTGCCAGCTCACCACCACAGGTCTGGGAGCAGTACTTC.

The chain joins TRBV4-2 to TRBJ2-7; the match to TRBD2 covers 14 bases. CDR3 length: 18 residues. J gave up 0 bases and V 2 bases, and 6 bases lay outside the gene matches. CDR1 and CDR2 (germline): LGHNA, YNFKEQ. The DNA for the CDR3 is TGTGCCAGCAGCCAATCGGGGACTAGCGGGAGCCTCTCCTACGAGCAGTACTTC. Amino acids: CASSQSGTSGSLSYEQYF.

This clonotype was observed at least ten times. This rearrangement joins TRBV11-1 to TRBJ2-1; 8 bases map to TRBD1. The trim removed 8 bases at V and 2 bases at J, leaving 8 bases unmatched. Germline values: CDR1 SGHAT, CDR2 FQDESV (reference sequence). The CDR3 totals 15 residues. This CDR3 is CASLKTGDPYNEQFF. CDR3 sequence (DNA): TGTGCCAGCTTAAAGACAGGGGACCCCTACAATGAGCAGTTCTTC. Complete variable domain (other parts from reference TRBV11-1 and TRBJ2-1): EAEVAQSPRYKITEKSQAVAFWCDPISGHATLYWYRQILGQGPELLVQFQDESVVDDSQLPKDRFSAERLKGVDSTLKIQPAELGDSAMYLCASLKTGDPYNEQFFGPGTRLTVL.